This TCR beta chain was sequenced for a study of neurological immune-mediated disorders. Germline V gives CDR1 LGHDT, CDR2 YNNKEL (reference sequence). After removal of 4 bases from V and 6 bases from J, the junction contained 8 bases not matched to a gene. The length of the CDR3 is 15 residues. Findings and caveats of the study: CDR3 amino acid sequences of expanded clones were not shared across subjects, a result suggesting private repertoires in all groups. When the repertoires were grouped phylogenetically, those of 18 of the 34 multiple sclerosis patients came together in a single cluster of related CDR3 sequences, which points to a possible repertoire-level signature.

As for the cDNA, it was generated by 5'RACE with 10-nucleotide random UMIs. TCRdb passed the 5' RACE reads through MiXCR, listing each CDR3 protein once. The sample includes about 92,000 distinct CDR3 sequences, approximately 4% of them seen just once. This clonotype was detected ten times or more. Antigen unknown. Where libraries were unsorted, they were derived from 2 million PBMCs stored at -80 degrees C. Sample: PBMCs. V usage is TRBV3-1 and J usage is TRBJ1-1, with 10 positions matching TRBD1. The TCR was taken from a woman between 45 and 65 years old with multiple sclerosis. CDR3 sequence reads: CASSLRGQGVSEAFF. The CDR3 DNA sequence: TGTGCCAGCAGCCTCCGAGGACAGGGGGTCTCTGAAGCTTTCTTT.